Each of the 26 T cell receptor beta chains below was sequenced from the same sample in a study of monozygotic twins with inflammatory bowel disease. Reprocessing the 5' RACE reads, TCRdb reports a single entry for every CDR3 protein and omits DNA. In all, the sample yields approximately 100,000 distinct CDR3 sequences. The sequenced material came from blood. These receptors originate from a human donor with ulcerative colitis or Crohn's disease, or a healthy co-twin of an affected twin (not recorded which).

The CDR3 spells CASSHRDKGRYTQYF. The chain links TRBV3-1 to TRBJ2-3; the TRBD1 assignment by TCRdb is unverifiable without DNA. This CDR3 contains 15 residues. Germline CDR1 is LGHDT and CDR2 is YNNKEL (reference sequence).

The rearrangement uses TRBV20-1 and TRBJ2-5; TCRdb proposes TRBD2, but this gene call is untestable without DNA. Germline CDR1 and CDR2: DFQATT and SNEGSKA (reference sequence). The CDR3 covers 15 residues. The CDR3 reads CSAHDSPGGQETQYF.

CDR3 residues: CASSPLALGTAYEQYF. This chain links TRBV18 with TRBJ2-7; TCRdb outputs TRBD1, but without DNA this stays unchecked. Germline V CDR1 and CDR2: KGHSH, LQKENI. This CDR3 contains 16 residues.

The chain has TRBV7-2 and TRBJ2-1. The CDR3 has 13 residues. Germline CDR1 is SGHTA and CDR2 is FQGNSA. CDR3 region: CASSVGHLNEQFF.

The chain couples TRBV20-1 to TRBJ1-2; without DNA, the TCRdb call of TRBD1 cannot be checked. Germline assignment: CDR1 DFQATT and CDR2 SNEGSKA (reference sequence). CDR3 length equals 14 residues. This CDR3 is CSARDFGGAYGYTF.

V usage is TRBV4-3 and J usage is TRBJ2-7; the D call of TRBD1 rests on TCRdb alone, since no DNA is present to check it. The CDR3 is 17 residues long. CDR1 and CDR2 (germline): LGHNA, YSLEER. The CDR3 here is CASSQDYYRGDTYEQYF.

This clonotype counts as medium-sized by frequency. The chain recombines TRBV12-3 or TRBV12-4 with TRBJ2-3; the TRBD2 assignment by TCRdb is unverifiable without DNA. The CDR3 runs to 15 residues. CDR3 loop: CASTRGVIRTDTQYF.

The rearrangement links TRBV7-8 to TRBJ2-7. The CDR3 spans 14 residues. Germline CDR1 reads SGHVS; CDR2 reads FQNEAQ. The CDR3 reads CASSSAAGTYEQYF.

V is TRBV7-2 and J is TRBJ1-4; as DNA is missing, the TRBD1 call by TCRdb cannot be tested. The CDR3 is made up of 14 amino acids. CDR1 and CDR2 (germline): SGHTA, FQGNSA. The CDR3 reads CASSLAATDEKLFF.

V gene TRBV12-1 combines with J gene TRBJ2-7. TRBV12-1 counts as a pseudogene. This CDR3 is 13 amino acids long. CDR3 region: CASSLHRLYEQYF.

The chain combines TRBV7-7 with TRBJ2-3; the TCRdb D gene call, TRBD2, has no DNA to confirm it. Germline V gene lookup returns CDR1 SSHAT and CDR2 FNYEAQ (reference sequence). The CDR3 runs 15 residues. CDR3 in amino acids: CASSTGTSVGDTQYF. Full variable domain (rest looked up from reference TRBV7-7 and TRBJ2-3): GAGVSQSPRYKVTKRGQDVTLRCDPISSHATLYWYQQALGQGPEFLTYFNYEAQPDKSGLPSDRFSAERPEGSISTLTIQRTEQRDSAMYRCASSTGTSVGDTQYFGPGTRLTVL.

This chain uses TRBV20-1 with TRBJ2-7; as DNA is missing, the TRBD1 call by TCRdb cannot be tested. The CDR3 is 14 residues long. Germline CDR1 and CDR2: DFQATT and SNEGSKA (reference sequence). The CDR3: CSARESTGTYEQYF.

The V and J genes are TRBV5-4 and TRBJ2-2; the TCRdb call, TRBD2, lacks DNA for checking. The CDR3 covers 17 residues. CDR1 is SGHNT and CDR2 is YYREEE in the germline V gene (reference sequence). The CDR3 here is CASSSASGGLASGELFF.

The V gene is TRBV7-2, the J gene TRBJ2-5. The CDR3 runs to 13 residues. Germline lookup yields CDR1 SGHTA and CDR2 FQGNSA. This CDR3 is CASTLDVQETQYF.

CDR3: CASSPGQGSQPQHF. The rearrangement links TRBV5-1 to TRBJ1-5; the D call from TCRdb, TRBD1, cannot be confirmed without DNA. Germline V gives CDR1 SGHRS, CDR2 YFSETQ. The length of the CDR3 is 14 residues.

This chain uses TRBV7-2 with TRBJ2-1. This CDR3 comprises 11 residues. Germline V gives CDR1 SGHTA, CDR2 FQGNSA. CDR3 residues: CASSLTNEQFF.

The chain is built from TRBV6-1 and TRBJ2-7; TCRdb lists TRBD1, though no DNA is available to test this call. The CDR3 runs 12 residues. CDR1 is MNHNS, CDR2 SASEGT, per germline. The CDR3 spells CAGTGSNYEQYF.

The chain recombines TRBV7-2 with TRBJ2-3; the TCRdb call, TRBD2, lacks DNA for checking. The CDR3 sequence is 14 residues long. Germline-derived CDR1 and CDR2 are SGHTA and FQGNSA. CDR3 region: CASSLALLTDTQYF.

The rearrangement uses TRBV7-2 and TRBJ1-6; TCRdb's assignment of TRBD1 cannot be checked, as there is no DNA. The CDR3 consists of 17 residues. Germline CDR1 SGHTA, CDR2 FQGNSA. CDR3 protein: CASSSQGASSYNSPLHF.

The V and J genes are TRBV7-9 and TRBJ1-2; TCRdb calls TRBD1, which cannot be checked without DNA. Germline CDR1 SEHNR, CDR2 FQNEAQ (reference sequence). CDR3 length: 17 residues. CDR3: CASSPRTGILPNYGYTF.

The chain has TRBV27 and TRBJ2-7; TCRdb outputs TRBD1, but without DNA this stays unchecked. The CDR3 covers 14 residues. Germline values: CDR1 MNHEY, CDR2 SMNVEV (reference sequence). CDR3 amino acids: CASSPGTWVYEQYF.

J is TRBJ2-1 and V is TRBV5-1; no DNA is available, so the TRBD1 call from TCRdb remains unchecked. This CDR3 contains 13 residues. Germline V CDR1 and CDR2: SGHRS, YFSETQ. CDR3 sequence: CASSLGQRNEQFF.

The CDR3 protein is CSARVGSGGSYNEQFF. J is TRBJ2-1 and V is TRBV20-1; no DNA is available, so the TRBD2 call from TCRdb remains unchecked. The CDR3 has 16 amino acids. Germline-derived CDR1 and CDR2 are DFQATT and SNEGSKA (reference sequence).

The chain carries TRBV12-3 or TRBV12-4 and TRBJ1-5; TCRdb selects TRBD1, and the lack of DNA leaves this call unchecked. The CDR3 consists of 13 residues. CDR3 in amino acids: CASVQGGRQPQHF.

This rearrangement joins TRBV28 to TRBJ1-3; the TCRdb D gene call, TRBD1, has no DNA to confirm it. The CDR3 covers 20 residues. Germline V gene lookup returns CDR1 MDHEN and CDR2 SYDVKM. The CDR3 spells CASSLLNRDSKSSSGNTIYF.

The chain carries TRBV29-1 and TRBJ2-6. The CDR3 is 14 residues long. Per the germline V gene, CDR1 is SQVTM and CDR2 is ANQGSEA. The chain's CDR3 is CSVGTGSGANVLTF.